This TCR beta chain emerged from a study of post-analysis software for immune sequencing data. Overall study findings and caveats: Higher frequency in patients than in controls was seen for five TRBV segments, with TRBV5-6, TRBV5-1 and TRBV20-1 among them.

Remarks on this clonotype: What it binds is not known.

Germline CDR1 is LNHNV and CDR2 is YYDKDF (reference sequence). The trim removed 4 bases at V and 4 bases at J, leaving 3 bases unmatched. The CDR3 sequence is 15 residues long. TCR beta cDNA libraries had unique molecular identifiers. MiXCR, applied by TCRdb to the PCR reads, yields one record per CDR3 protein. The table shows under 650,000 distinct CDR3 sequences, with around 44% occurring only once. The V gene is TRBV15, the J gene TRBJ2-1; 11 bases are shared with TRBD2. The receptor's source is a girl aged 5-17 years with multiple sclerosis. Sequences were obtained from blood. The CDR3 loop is CATSIPSGGYNEQFF. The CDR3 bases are TGTGCCACCAGCATTCCTAGCGGGGGGTACAATGAGCAGTTCTTC.